The next 5 T cell receptor beta chains were all read from a single sample in a study of T cells in Graves' hyperthyroidism and ophthalmopathy. TCR beta CDR3 sequences were amplified from RNA transcripts. Using the HTBI primer set, a first-round RT-PCR was run on the TCR CDR3. TCRdb ran MiXCR on the multiplex PCR reads and lists one entry per CDR3 protein. The sample lists some 180,000 distinct CDR3 sequences; about a sixth were seen once. Material: blood. These TCRs come from a woman between 45 and 65 years old with Graves' hyperthyroidism.

The chain employs TRBV3-1 and TRBJ1-6; 7 bases fit TRBD1. Germline CDR1 reads LGHDT; CDR2 reads YNNKEL (reference sequence). This CDR3 spans 15 amino acids. J lost 6 bases, V lost 1 base, and 3 bases had no gene match. This CDR3 is CASSQATGSNSPLHF. The CDR3 DNA reads TGTGCCAGCAGCCAAGCGACAGGGAGTAATTCACCCCTCCACTTT.

This clonotype was recorded at least ten times. The V gene is TRBV29-1, the J gene TRBJ2-5; 7 bases line up with TRBD1. The CDR3 is 12 amino acids. V lost 4 bases and J lost 5; bases outside the gene matches: 4. Germline V CDR1 and CDR2: SQVTM, ANQGSEA. This CDR3 reads CSVGGGGETQYF. CDR3 sequence (DNA): TGCAGCGTTGGAGGGGGCGGTGAGACCCAGTACTTC.

V gene TRBV20-1 combines with J gene TRBJ2-3, with 7 bases fitting TRBD1. Per the germline V gene, CDR1 is DFQATT and CDR2 is SNEGSKA (reference sequence). There are 13 residues in the CDR3. Here the CDR3 reads CSKDRSNTDTQYF. The CDR3 DNA is TGCAGCAAGGACAGGAGCAACACAGATACGCAGTATTTT.

This clonotype was counted many times. The rearrangement uses TRBV24-1 and TRBJ1-4; D is undetermined. Germline lookup yields CDR1 KGHDR and CDR2 SFDVKD. The CDR3 extends over 14 amino acids. Trimming took 2 bases from V and 3 from J, leaving 6 bases between them. Here the CDR3 DNA reads TGTGCCACCAGTGATTCTGGCTCTAATGAAAAACTGTTTTTT. It specifies CATSDSGSNEKLFF.

This chain links TRBV6-9 with TRBJ2-1, with D possibly TRBD2 on 7 matching bases. The closer fit of TRBJ2-7 to the DNA end suggests the J call may be wrong. Germline CDR1 reads MNHGY; CDR2 reads SVAAGI. The CDR3 length is 16 residues. The CDR3 nucleotides are TGTGCCAGCAGTTCCCGATGGTTTGGGGGGGACAATGAGCAGTACTTC. Translated: CASSSRWFGGDNEQYF.